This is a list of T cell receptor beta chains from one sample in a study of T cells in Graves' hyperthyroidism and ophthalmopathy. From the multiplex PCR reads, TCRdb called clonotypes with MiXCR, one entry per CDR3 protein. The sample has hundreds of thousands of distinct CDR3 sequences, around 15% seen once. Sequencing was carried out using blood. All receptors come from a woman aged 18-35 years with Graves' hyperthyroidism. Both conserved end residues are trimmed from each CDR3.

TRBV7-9 ASSLRGGSTEAF
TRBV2 AGATGAPPLETQY
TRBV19 ASSSGRSNEKLF
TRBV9 ASGPEQF
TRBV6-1 ASSEAVPGPHYSGNTIY
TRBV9 ASSVAPNSNTEAF
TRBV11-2 ASSFLYRRDEQF
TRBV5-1 ANSLGGGGVKTEAF
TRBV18 ASSPRVFSYEQY
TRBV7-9 ASIPQGQGEDEQF
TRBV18 ASSPQGFGANVLT
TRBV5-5 ASSLVPTYNEQF
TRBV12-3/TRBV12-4 ASSHGTSVITDTQY
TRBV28 ASSLYRGDNEQF
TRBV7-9 ASSLKAGNNYGYT
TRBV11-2 ASRLPGRTGAKNIQY
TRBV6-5 ASSSLEGAEY
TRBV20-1 SAEEAYEQY
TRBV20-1 SASGGQQRETQY
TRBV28 ASSSPGQGDNEQF
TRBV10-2 ASLGGLAVNEQF
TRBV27 ASSLNRGVQPQH
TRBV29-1 SVVRGGGIQY
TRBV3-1 ASSQAPGAVNEQF
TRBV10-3 AISPGLAGEKGSHEQF
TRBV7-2 ASSFGQVLDTQY
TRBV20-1 SANTGSTDTQY
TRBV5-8 ASSTEQGVRSPLH
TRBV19 ASSFDRGVSYNERF
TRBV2 ASSQREGNTEAF
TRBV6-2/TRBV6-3 ASSPGSSDTQY